This entry lists 20 T cell receptor beta chains sequenced from one sample in a study of blood T cell repertoires in COVID-19. Generated by immunoSEQ multiplex PCR, the TCRdb table keeps only in-frame clones and is missing some. The data contain 150,000 or so clones, approximately 80% of them singletons. The material sequenced was PBMCs or T cells enriched from blood (not recorded which). The receptor set was obtained from a man between 50 and 59 years old who had recovered from COVID-19.

This clone came up once. The chain uses TRBV30 and TRBJ1-3; possibly TRBD1 for D (6 bases). Between the trimmed V and J ends, which lost 4 bases and 2 bases, there was a span of 6 bases. The germline V gene encodes CDR1 GTSNPN and CDR2 SVGIG (reference sequence). This CDR3 has 12 residues. CDR3 sequence reads: CAWKGAGNTIYF. In nucleotides, the CDR3 is TGTGCCTGGAAGGGGGCTGGAAACACCATATATTTT.

The gene calls are TRBV7-8 and TRBJ2-1; 8 bases fit TRBD1. The junction had 8 bases not matched to a gene; V was cut back by 6 bases and J by 7 bases. CDR1 SGHVS and CDR2 FQNEAQ come from the germline V gene. The CDR3 spans 14 residues. The CDR3 DNA sequence: TGTGCCAGCAGGAAAAACCAGGGGGCTAATGAGCAGTTCTTC. This translates into CASRKNQGANEQFF.

The gene calls are TRBV5-1 and TRBJ2-1, with D possibly being TRBD2 (5 bases). The CDR3 covers 13 residues. Germline V gene sequence: CDR1 SGHRS, CDR2 YFSETQ. The V and J ends lost 1 base and 7 bases respectively, with 9 bases between them. The CDR3 bases are TGCGCCAGCAGCTTGTATTCGGGGAATGAGCAGTTCTTC. Translated: CASSLYSGNEQFF.

The chain combines TRBV2 with TRBJ1-2; 7 positions match TRBD1. The CDR3 extends over 14 amino acids. Looked up from germline, CDR1 is SNHLY and CDR2 is FYNNEI. Unmatched junction bases numbered 12, after V lost 8 bases and J lost 6 bases. The chain's CDR3 is CASFRDSPVDGYTF. CDR3 coding DNA: TGTGCCAGCTTCCGGGACAGCCCGGTGGATGGCTACACCTTC.

J is TRBJ2-7 and V is TRBV11-2; the match to TRBD2 covers 8 bases. V dropped 5 bases and J dropped 0; count of bases not matched to a gene: 12. The CDR3 runs to 17 residues. The germline V gene encodes CDR1 SGHAT and CDR2 FQNNGV. For the CDR3, the DNA is TGTGCCAGCAGCCGAACTAGCGGAAACCCTTACTCCTACGAGCAGTACTTC. Its translation is CASSRTSGNPYSYEQYF.

Comment on this clone: Other DNA sequences in the same sample also yield this CDR3. The chain uses TRBV29-1 and TRBJ1-2; no clear D. V lost 4 bases, J lost 5 bases, and 17 bases lay in between. The germline gives CDR1 SQVTM, CDR2 ANQGSEA. This CDR3 has 14 residues. CDR3 bases: TGCAGCGTTGGGACCCCCGGGAGACCTTATGGCTACACCTTC. Its protein is CSVGTPGRPYGYTF. The complete variable domain, with remaining parts taken from reference TRBV29-1 and TRBJ1-2, reads SAVISQKPSRDICQRGTSLTIQCQVDSQVTMMFWYRQQPGQSLTLIATANQGSEATYESGFVIDKFPISRPNLTFSTLTVSNMSPEDSSIYLCSVGTPGRPYGYTFGSGTRLTVV.

The chain recombines TRBV28 with TRBJ1-1; D perhaps matches TRBD1 (5 bases). The V gene lost 6 bases and the J gene lost 1 base, with 12 bases spanning the gap. The CDR3 totals 14 residues. The germline V gene has CDR1 MDHEN and CDR2 SYDVKM. The CDR3 region is CASSPRQRNTEAFF. DNA for the CDR3: TGTGCCAGCAGCCCGAGACAGAGGAACACTGAAGCTTTCTTT.

The chain carries TRBV4-2 and TRBJ2-5; tentative D call: TRBD2 (7 bases). The CDR3 is 18 residues long. V shed 1 base and J shed 0 bases, with 18 bases lying between them. The V gene's germline CDR1 is LGHNA and CDR2 YNFKEQ. The CDR3 here is CASSQGHRGASNQETQYF. CDR3 sequence (DNA): TGTGCCAGCAGCCAAGGTCACCGGGGGGCCTCCAACCAAGAGACCCAGTACTTC.

The chain has TRBV2 and TRBJ1-1, with TRBD1 matching 7 bases. Per germline, CDR1 SNHLY and CDR2 FYNNEI. CDR3 length: 11 residues. Unmatched junction bases numbered 6, after V lost 6 bases and J lost 11 bases. CDR3 in DNA: TGTGCCAGCAGCTACGACAGGGTCGCTTTCTTT. It translates to CASSYDRVAFF.

Remarks on this clone: Additional DNA sequences in this sample encode the identical CDR3. This chain links TRBV28 with TRBJ1-2; D ambiguous. In germline, CDR1 is MDHEN, CDR2 SYDVKM. V gave up 3 bases and J gave up 2 bases, with 7 bases separating them. The CDR3 spans 13 residues. This CDR3 reads CASSLATNYGYTF. Here the CDR3 DNA reads TGTGCCAGCAGTTTGGCCACAAACTATGGCTACACCTTC.

The chain has TRBV2 and TRBJ2-3; 7 bases match TRBD2. In germline, CDR1 is SNHLY, CDR2 FYNNEI. CDR3 size: 15 residues. V shed 7 bases, J shed 0 bases, and the junction held 7 bases outside the gene matches. In nucleotides, the CDR3 is TGTGCCAGCACCTTAAGGGGAGGGAGCACAGATACGCAGTATTTT. This gives the protein CASTLRGGSTDTQYF.

V gene TRBV6-1 combines with J gene TRBJ1-2; D gene uncertain. CDR3 size: 13 residues. V dropped 3 bases and J dropped 4 bases, with 9 bases sitting between them. Germline V gene lookup returns CDR1 MNHNS and CDR2 SASEGT. The CDR3: CASSEWRVYGYTF. The DNA of the CDR3 is TGTGCCAGCAGTGAGTGGAGGGTCTATGGCTACACCTTC.

This chain links TRBV12-2 with TRBJ2-1; whether TRBD2, the table's D call, matches the DNA was not checked. TRBV12-2 is a documented pseudogene. The CDR3 consists of 19 residues. CDR3 bases: TGTGCAAGTCGCCCCGGTATCCCCACGGGGGGCAGGGGCCACAATGAGCAGTTCTTC. Its translation is CASRPGIPTGGRGHNEQFF.

The V call is TRBV10-3, the J call TRBJ1-5, with 8 bases fitting TRBD1. The CDR3 sequence is 16 residues long. The trim removed 0 bases at V and 4 bases at J, leaving 5 bases unmatched. CDR1 is ENHRY and CDR2 is SYGVKD in the germline V gene. DNA of the CDR3: TGTGCCATCAGTGAGTCGGAGGGACAGGAGAATCAGCCCCAGCATTTT. This gives the protein CAISESEGQENQPQHF.

The chain links TRBV15 to TRBJ1-2, with 9 bases aligning to TRBD1. Germline V CDR1 and CDR2: LNHNV, YYDKDF (reference sequence). The CDR3 sequence is 15 residues long. Germline trimming cut 0 bases from V and 4 bases from J; bases unmatched to any gene: 3. CDR3 nucleotide sequence: TGTGCCACCAGCAGAGAGGGACAGGGAGGCTATGGCTACACCTTC. Its translation is CATSREGQGGYGYTF.

As for this clone: Relative to the germline gene, one junction end is altered; a read error may explain this. The chain has TRBV7-7 and TRBJ2-1; tentatively, D is TRBD1 (7 bases). The CDR3 loop spans 16 amino acids. The V gene's germline CDR1 is SSHAT and CDR2 FNYEAQ (reference sequence). The DNA for the CDR3 is TGTGCTAGCAGCCTCATGGAGGGGGCGGGTTACAATGAGCAGTTCTTC. Amino acid sequence: CASSLMEGAGYNEQFF.

The genes are TRBV18 and TRBJ2-2, with 9 bases lining up with TRBD2. CDR1 and CDR2 (germline): KGHSH, LQKENI. Unmatched junction bases numbered 10, after V lost 5 bases and J lost 0 bases. CDR3 size: 18 residues. The CDR3 is CASSSGSGGDPNTGELFF. The CDR3 DNA is TGTGCCAGCTCAAGTGGTAGCGGGGGTGACCCGAACACCGGGGAGCTGTTTTTT.

The gene calls are TRBV7-8 and TRBJ2-7; no reliable D call. CDR1 is SGHVS, CDR2 FQNEAQ, per germline. Trimming left V 5 bases short and J 4 bases short, with 18 bases between. CDR3 length: 15 amino acids. The DNA of the CDR3 is TGTGCCAGCAGCCGAGCCAGGAATGTAAAGTACGAGCAGTACTTC. This encodes CASSRARNVKYEQYF. Looking up the rest from reference TRBV7-8 and TRBJ2-7 gives the full variable domain: GAGVSQSPRYKVAKRGQDVALRCDPISGHVSLFWYQQALGQGPEFLTYFQNEAQLDKSGLPSDRFFAERPEGSVSTLKIQRTQQEDSAVYLCASSRARNVKYEQYFGPGTRLTVT.

The J gene is TRBJ2-2, the V gene TRBV27, with D uncertain. V lost 5 bases, J lost 6 bases, and 13 bases lay in between. The CDR3 runs 14 residues. Germline V gives CDR1 MNHEY, CDR2 SMNVEV (reference sequence). CDR3 DNA: TGTGCCAGCAGTCCTTCCGGGTTGTCCGGGGAGCTGTTTTTT. Residues: CASSPSGLSGELFF.

This clone showed up just once. The chain uses TRBV10-3 and TRBJ1-6, with a weak D call TRBD1 (5 bases). This CDR3 is built from 14 residues. Germline-derived CDR1 and CDR2 are ENHRY and SYGVKD. V gave up 5 bases and J gave up 8 bases, with 13 bases separating them. Here the CDR3 DNA reads TGTGCCATCAGTTTCGACAGAGCTGATTCACCCCTCCACTTT. Encoded protein: CAISFDRADSPLHF.